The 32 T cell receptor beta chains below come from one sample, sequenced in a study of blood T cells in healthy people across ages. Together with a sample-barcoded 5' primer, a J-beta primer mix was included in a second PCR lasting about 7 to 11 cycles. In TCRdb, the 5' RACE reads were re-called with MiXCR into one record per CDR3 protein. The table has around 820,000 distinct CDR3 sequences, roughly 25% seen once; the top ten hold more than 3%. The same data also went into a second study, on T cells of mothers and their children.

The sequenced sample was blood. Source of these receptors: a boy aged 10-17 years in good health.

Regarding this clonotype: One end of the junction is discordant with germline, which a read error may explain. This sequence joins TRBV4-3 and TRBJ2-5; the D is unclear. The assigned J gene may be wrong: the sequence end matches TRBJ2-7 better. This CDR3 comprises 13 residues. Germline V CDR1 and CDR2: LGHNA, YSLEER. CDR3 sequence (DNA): TGCGCCAACAGCCAAGATCTCCCGTACGAGCAGTACTTC. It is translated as CANSQDLPYEQYF.

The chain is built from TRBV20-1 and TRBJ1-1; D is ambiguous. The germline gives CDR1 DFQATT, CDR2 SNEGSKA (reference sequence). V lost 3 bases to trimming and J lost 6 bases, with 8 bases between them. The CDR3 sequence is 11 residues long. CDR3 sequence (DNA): TGCAGTGCTAGGGGAGGCGCTGAAGCTTTCTTT. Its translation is CSARGGAEAFF.

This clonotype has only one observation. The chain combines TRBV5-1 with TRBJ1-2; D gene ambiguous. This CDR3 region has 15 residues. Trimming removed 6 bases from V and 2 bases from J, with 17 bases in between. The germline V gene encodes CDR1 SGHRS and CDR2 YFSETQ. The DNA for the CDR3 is TGCGCCAGCACGGGCGACACCACAGAGAACTATGGCTACACCTTC. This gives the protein CASTGDTTENYGYTF.

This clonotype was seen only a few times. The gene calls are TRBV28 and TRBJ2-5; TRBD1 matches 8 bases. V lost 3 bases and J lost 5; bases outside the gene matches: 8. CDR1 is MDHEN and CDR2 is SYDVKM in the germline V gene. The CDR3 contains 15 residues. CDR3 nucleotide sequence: TGTGCCAGCAGTTTCGGACAGGGTGGGATTGAGACCCAGTACTTC. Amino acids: CASSFGQGGIETQYF.

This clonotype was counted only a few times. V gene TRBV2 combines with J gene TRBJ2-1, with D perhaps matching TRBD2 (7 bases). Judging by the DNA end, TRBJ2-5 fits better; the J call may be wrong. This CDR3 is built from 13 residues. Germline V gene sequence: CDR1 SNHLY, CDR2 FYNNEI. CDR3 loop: CASTRGGAETQYF. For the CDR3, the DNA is TGTGCCAGCACGAGGGGGGGCGCGGAGACCCAGTACTTC.

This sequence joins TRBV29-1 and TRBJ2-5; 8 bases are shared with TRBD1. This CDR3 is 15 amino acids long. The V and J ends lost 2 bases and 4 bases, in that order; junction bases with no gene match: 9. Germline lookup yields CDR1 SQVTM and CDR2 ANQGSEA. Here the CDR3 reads CSVEPLTGGVETQYF. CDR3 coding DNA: TGCAGCGTTGAACCGCTAACAGGGGGTGTAGAGACCCAGTACTTC.

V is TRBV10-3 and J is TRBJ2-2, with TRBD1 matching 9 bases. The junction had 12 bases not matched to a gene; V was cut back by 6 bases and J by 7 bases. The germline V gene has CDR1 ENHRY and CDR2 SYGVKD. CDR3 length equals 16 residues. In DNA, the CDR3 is TGTGCCATCAGGAGTACCACAGGGGGCTTAGGCGGGGAGCTGTTTTTT. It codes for CAIRSTTGGLGGELFF.

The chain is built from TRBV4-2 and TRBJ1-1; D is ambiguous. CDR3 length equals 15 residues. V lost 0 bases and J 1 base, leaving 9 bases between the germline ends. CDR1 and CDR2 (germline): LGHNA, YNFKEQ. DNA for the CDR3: TGTGCCAGCAGCCAAGATCAAGGAGAGAACACTGAAGCTTTCTTT. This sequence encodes CASSQDQGENTEAFF.

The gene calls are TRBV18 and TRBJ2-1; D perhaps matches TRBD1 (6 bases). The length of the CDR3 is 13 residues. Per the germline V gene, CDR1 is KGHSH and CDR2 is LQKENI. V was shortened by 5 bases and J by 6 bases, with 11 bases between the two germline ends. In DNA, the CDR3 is TGTGCCAGCTCAAGACAGGAATCCAATGAGCAGTTCTTC. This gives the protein CASSRQESNEQFF.

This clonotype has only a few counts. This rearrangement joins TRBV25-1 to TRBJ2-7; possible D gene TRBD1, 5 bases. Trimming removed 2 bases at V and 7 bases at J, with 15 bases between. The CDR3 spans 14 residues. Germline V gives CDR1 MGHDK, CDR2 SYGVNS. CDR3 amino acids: CASSEVSGLGEQYF. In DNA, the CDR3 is TGTGCCAGCAGTGAAGTGTCAGGGCTTGGGGAGCAGTACTTC.

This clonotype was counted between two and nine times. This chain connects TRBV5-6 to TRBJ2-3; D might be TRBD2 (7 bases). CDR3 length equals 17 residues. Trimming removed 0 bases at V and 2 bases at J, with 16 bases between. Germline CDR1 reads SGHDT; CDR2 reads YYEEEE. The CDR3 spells CASSLATGGLDTDTQYF. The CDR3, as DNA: TGTGCCAGCAGCTTGGCAACGGGGGGCCTCGACACAGATACGCAGTATTTT.

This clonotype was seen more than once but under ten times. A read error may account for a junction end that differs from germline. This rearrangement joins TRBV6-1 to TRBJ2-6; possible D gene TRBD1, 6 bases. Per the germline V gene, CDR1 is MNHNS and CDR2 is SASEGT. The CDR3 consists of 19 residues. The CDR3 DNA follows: TGTGCCAGCAGCTTGATGACCCGGACAGTCTTAACTGGGGCCAACGTCCCGACTTTC. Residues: CASSLMTRTVLTGANVPTF.

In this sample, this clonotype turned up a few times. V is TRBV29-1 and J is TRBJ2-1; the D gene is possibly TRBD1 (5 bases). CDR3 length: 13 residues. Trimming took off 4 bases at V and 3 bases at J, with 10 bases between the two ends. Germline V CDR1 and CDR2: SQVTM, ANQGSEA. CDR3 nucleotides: TGCAGCGTTGGGACACCCAACTACAATGAGCAGTTCTTC. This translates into CSVGTPNYNEQFF.

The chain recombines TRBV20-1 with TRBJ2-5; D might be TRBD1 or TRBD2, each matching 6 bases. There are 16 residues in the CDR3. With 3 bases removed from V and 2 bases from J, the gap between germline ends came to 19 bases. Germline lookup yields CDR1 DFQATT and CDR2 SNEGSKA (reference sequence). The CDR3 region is CSARTQERRGQETQYF. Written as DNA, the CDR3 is TGCAGTGCTAGGACCCAGGAGAGGAGGGGGCAAGAGACCCAGTACTTC.

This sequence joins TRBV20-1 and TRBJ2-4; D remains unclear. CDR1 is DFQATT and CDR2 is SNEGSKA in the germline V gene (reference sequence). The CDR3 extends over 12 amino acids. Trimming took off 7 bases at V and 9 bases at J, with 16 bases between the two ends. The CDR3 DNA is TGCAGTGTCGGCAAGGGTGGCTTCATTCAGTACTTC. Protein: CSVGKGGFIQYF.

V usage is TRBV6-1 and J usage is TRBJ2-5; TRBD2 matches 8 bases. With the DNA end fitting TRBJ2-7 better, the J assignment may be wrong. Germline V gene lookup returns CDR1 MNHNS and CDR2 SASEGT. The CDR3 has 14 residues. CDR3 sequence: CASGSGGGSYEQYF. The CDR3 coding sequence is TGTGCCAGCGGGTCCGGGGGGGGCTCATACGAGCAGTACTTC.

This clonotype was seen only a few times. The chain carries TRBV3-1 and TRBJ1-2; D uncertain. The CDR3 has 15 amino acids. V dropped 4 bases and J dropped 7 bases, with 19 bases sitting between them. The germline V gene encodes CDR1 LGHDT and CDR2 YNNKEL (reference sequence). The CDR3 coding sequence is TGTGCCAGCAGCCTCTACCCCACGGGTGAGGGTGGCTACACCTTC. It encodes CASSLYPTGEGGYTF.

As DNA, the CDR3 is TGCAGTGCTAGAGTTCGGGACAGCCCCAATGAGCAGTTCTTC. Its translation is CSARVRDSPNEQFF. The gene calls are TRBV20-1 and TRBJ2-1; 7 bases line up with TRBD1. The CDR3 covers 14 residues. With V trimmed by 1 base and J by 6 bases, 6 bases remained unmatched. From germline, CDR1 is DFQATT and CDR2 SNEGSKA (reference sequence).

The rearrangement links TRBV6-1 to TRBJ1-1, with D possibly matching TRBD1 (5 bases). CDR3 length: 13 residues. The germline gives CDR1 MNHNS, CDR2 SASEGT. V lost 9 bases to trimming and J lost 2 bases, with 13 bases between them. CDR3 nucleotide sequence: TGTGCCAGTCGGATGAGGGGTAACACTGAAGCTTTCTTT. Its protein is CASRMRGNTEAFF.

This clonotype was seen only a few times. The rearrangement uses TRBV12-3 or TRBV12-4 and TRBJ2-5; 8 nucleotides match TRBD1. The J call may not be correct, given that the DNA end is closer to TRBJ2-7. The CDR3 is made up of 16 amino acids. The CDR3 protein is CASSLAIEDREYEQYF. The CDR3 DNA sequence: TGTGCCAGCAGTTTAGCGATCGAGGACAGGGAGTACGAGCAGTACTTC.

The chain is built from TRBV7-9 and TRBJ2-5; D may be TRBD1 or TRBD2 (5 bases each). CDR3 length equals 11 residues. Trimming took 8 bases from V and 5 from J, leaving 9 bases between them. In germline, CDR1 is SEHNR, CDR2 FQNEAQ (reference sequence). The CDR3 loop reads CASDGTETQYF. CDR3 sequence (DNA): TGTGCCAGCGACGGGACGGAGACCCAGTACTTC.

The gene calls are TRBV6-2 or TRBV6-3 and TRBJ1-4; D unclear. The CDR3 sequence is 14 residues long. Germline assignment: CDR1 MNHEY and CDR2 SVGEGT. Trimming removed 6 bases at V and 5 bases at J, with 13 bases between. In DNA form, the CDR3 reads TGTGCCAGCAGAAAGGACGGCAAGAATGAAAAACTGTTTTTT. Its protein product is CASRKDGKNEKLFF.

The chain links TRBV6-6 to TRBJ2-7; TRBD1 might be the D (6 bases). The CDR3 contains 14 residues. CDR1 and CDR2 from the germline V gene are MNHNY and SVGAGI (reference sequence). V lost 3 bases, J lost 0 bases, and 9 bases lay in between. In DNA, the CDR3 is TGTGCCAGCAGTTATCGGGACACCTCCTACGAGCAGTACTTC. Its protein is CASSYRDTSYEQYF.

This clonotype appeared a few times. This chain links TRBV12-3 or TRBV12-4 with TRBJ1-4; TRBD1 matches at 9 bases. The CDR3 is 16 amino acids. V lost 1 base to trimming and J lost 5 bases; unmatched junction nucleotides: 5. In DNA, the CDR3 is TGTGCCAGCAGTTTAGTTGCCGGGACAGGGAATGAAAAACTGTTTTTT. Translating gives CASSLVAGTGNEKLFF.

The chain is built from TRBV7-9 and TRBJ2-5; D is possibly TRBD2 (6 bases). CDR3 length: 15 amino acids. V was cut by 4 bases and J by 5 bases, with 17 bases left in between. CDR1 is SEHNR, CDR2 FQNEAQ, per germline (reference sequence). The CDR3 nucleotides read TGTGCCAGCAGCTCGGGTTGGGGACTGGAGGAGACCCAGTACTTC. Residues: CASSSGWGLEETQYF.

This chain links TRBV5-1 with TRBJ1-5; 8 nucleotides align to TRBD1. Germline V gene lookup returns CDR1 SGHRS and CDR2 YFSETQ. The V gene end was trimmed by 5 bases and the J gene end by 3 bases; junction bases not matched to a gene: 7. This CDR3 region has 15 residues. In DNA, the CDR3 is TGCGCCAGCAGTTATTCGACAGGGGCCAATCAGCCCCAGCATTTT. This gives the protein CASSYSTGANQPQHF.

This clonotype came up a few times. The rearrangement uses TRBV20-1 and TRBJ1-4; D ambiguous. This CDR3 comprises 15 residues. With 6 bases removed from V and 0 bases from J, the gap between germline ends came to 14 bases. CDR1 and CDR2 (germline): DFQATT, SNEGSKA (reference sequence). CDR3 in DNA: TGCAGTGCCCAGTTCCGACATGCAACTAATGAAAAACTGTTTTTT. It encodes CSAQFRHATNEKLFF.

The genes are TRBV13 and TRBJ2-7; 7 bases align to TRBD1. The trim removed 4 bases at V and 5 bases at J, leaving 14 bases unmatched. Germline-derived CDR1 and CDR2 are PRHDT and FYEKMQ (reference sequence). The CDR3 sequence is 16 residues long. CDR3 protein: CASSYRTSTGPDEQYF. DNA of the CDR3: TGTGCCAGCAGCTACAGAACGTCGACAGGGCCAGACGAGCAGTACTTC.

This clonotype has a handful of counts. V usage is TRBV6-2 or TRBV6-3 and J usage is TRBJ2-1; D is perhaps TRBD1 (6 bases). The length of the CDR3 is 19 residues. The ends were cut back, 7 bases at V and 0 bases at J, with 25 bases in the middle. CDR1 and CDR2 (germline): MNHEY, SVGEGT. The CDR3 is CASKKQGAVILSSYNEQFF. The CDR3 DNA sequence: TGTGCCAGCAAAAAACAGGGCGCGGTAATCCTTAGCTCCTACAATGAGCAGTTCTTC.

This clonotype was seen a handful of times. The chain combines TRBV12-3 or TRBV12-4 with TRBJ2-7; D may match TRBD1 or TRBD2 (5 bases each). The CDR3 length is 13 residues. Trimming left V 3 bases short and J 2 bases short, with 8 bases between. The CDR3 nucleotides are TGTGCCAGCAGTTTCGGGGCGACCTACGAGCAGTACTTC. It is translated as CASSFGATYEQYF.

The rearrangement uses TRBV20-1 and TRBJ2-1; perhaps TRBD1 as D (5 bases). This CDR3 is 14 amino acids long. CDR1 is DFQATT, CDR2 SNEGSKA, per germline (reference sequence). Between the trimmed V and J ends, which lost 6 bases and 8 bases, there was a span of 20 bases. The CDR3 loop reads CSAISPNIGDEQFF. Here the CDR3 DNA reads TGCAGTGCGATTTCACCCAATATAGGGGATGAGCAGTTCTTC.

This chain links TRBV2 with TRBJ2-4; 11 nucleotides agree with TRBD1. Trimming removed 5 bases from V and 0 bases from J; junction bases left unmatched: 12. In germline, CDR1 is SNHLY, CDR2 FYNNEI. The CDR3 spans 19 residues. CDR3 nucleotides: TGTGCCAGCAGTTCCACGGGACAGGGGGGAAAGGTAGCCAAAAACATTCAGTACTTC. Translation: CASSSTGQGGKVAKNIQYF.